The 6 T cell receptor beta chains below were found in one sample sequenced in a study of blood T cell repertoires in COVID-19. The table came from immunoSEQ multiplex PCR; TCRdb's copy has only in-frame clones and leaves some out. The sample consists of about 200,000 clones, roughly 86% of them appearing once. The sample taken for sequencing was peripheral blood. The receptors shown here come from a man aged 18 to 29 with active or convalescent COVID-19.

This sequence joins TRBV4-1 and TRBJ2-2; D not certain. In germline, CDR1 is MGHRA, CDR2 YSYEKL. CDR3 length: 12 amino acids. Deletions cut 6 bases from V and 5 bases from J, with 7 bases between. The CDR3 sequence: CASSAGTGELFF. The CDR3 DNA reads as TGCGCCAGCAGTGCCGGGACCGGGGAGCTGTTTTTT.

The V and J genes are TRBV2 and TRBJ1-6; 7 nucleotides match TRBD1. Germline loops: CDR1 SNHLY, CDR2 FYNNEI. V gave up 6 bases and J gave up 8 bases; unmatched junction bases: 7. There are 14 residues in the CDR3. The CDR3 loop is CASSSRDRDSPLHF. DNA of the CDR3: TGTGCCAGCAGCTCCCGGGACAGAGATTCACCCCTCCACTTT.

CDR3 nucleotide sequence: TGTGCCAGCAGTCGGGGGGTTGGCTTAACTAATGAAAAACTGTTTTTT. This encodes CASSRGVGLTNEKLFF. The chain couples TRBV2 to TRBJ1-4; D perhaps matches TRBD1 (5 bases). CDR3 length equals 16 residues. V dropped 5 bases and J dropped 1 base, with 14 bases sitting between them. The germline CDR1 and CDR2 sequences are SNHLY and FYNNEI.

The chain is built from TRBV11-2 and TRBJ1-4; D is unresolved. Germline V lookup: CDR1 SGHAT, CDR2 FQNNGV. The CDR3 length is 13 residues. Trimming removed 5 bases from V and 7 bases from J, with 11 bases in between. This CDR3 is CASSLPAGEKLFF. The CDR3 DNA sequence: TGTGCCAGCAGCCTACCGGCGGGTGAAAAACTGTTTTTT.

The chain uses TRBV25-1 and TRBJ2-7, with TRBD2 identical over 12 bases. The CDR3 has 15 amino acids. Per the germline V gene, CDR1 is MGHDK and CDR2 is SYGVNS. V shed 3 bases and J 3 bases; nucleotides not matched to a gene: 3. The CDR3 loop reads CASSDPTSGGYEQYF. CDR3 nucleotide sequence: TGTGCCAGCAGTGACCCGACTAGCGGGGGCTACGAGCAGTACTTC.

The chain couples TRBV29-1 to TRBJ2-1; TRBD2 aligns across 10 bases. This CDR3 is 14 amino acids long. With V trimmed by 6 bases and J by 6 bases, 8 bases remained unmatched. The germline CDR1 and CDR2 sequences are SQVTM and ANQGSEA. CDR3 in amino acids: CSVVLAGAPNEQFF. In nucleotides, the CDR3 is TGCAGCGTCGTCCTAGCGGGAGCCCCCAATGAGCAGTTCTTC.